This T cell receptor beta chain was retrieved from a study of OX40 agonist ivuxolimab in advanced cancers. The CDR3 totals 13 residues. In germline, CDR1 is SEHNR, CDR2 FQNEAQ (reference sequence). Trimming pared 2 bases from V and 4 bases from J, leaving 6 bases between. Method: immunoSEQ multiplex PCR; TCRdb's copy keeps in-frame clones and lacks some. The sample lists around 19,000 clones; about nine tenths were seen once. This chain links TRBV7-9 with TRBJ1-5; D gene uncertain. This clonotype was obtained from an adult with an advanced solid tumor such as melanoma, head and neck, liver or kidney cancer. Here the sequenced sample was CD4+ or CD8+ T cells sorted from blood, taken in a trial of the OX40 agonist ivuxolimab. CDR3 nucleotide sequence: TGTGCCAGCAGCTTAATGGGGAATCAGCCCCAGCATTTT. This sequence encodes CASSLMGNQPQHF.